This T cell receptor beta chain comes out of a study of T cell responses to AZD1222 COVID-19 vaccine. V dropped 3 bases and J dropped 5 bases, with 13 bases sitting between them. This CDR3 contains 14 residues. CDR1 is LNHDA and CDR2 is SQIVND in the germline V gene (reference sequence). The method was immunoSEQ multiplex PCR; TCRdb's version includes in-frame clones alone and lacks a portion of them. The table lists fewer than 130,000 clones, roughly 85% of them singletons, with around 3% in the top ten. The TCR was taken from an adult in good health. The input for sequencing was peripheral blood, taken on day 0 of AZD1222 vaccination. This rearrangement joins TRBV19 to TRBJ2-5; D perhaps matches TRBD2 (7 bases). CDR3 coding DNA: TGTGCCAGTAGTATCCGGGGGGCTGGGGAGACCCAGTACTTC. Translating it yields CASSIRGAGETQYF.